This T cell receptor beta chain was observed in a study of cytomegalovirus exposure and HLA in healthy donors. Study-level findings and limits: Reportedly, TCR beta sequences accurately predicted HLA-A and HLA-B alleles in most subjects.

V gave up 7 bases and J gave up 0 bases; unmatched junction bases: 5. CDR3 length: 14 residues. Germline CDR1 ENHRY, CDR2 SYGVKD. PCR amplification relied on 60 Vbeta primers (plus 13 Jbeta primers). The data were produced by immunoSEQ multiplex PCR, yet TCRdb's version contains in-frame clones alone and is incomplete. This table holds more than 80,000 clones, 55% to 65% found once. Worth noting for this clone: Its specificity is unknown.

The material sequenced was PBMCs. The chain combines TRBV10-3 with TRBJ2-7; TRBD2 matches at 8 bases. The source of this sequence is a woman aged 40 to 50 in good health and CMV-seropositive. The CDR3 is CAITDGTSSYEQYF. In DNA form, the CDR3 reads TGTGCCATCACAGACGGGACTAGCTCCTACGAGCAGTACTTC.